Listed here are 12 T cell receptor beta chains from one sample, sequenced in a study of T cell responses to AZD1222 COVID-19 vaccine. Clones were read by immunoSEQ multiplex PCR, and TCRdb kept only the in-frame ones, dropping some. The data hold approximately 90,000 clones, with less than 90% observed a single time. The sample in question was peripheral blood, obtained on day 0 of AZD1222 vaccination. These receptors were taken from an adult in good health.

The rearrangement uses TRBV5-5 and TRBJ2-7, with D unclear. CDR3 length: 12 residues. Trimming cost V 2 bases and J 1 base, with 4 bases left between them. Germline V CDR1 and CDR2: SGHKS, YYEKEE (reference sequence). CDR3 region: CASSFGSYEQYF. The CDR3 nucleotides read TGTGCCAGCAGCTTTGGGTCCTACGAGCAGTACTTC. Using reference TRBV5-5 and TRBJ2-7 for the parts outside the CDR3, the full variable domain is DAGVTQSPTHLIKTRGQQVTLRCSPISGHKSVSWYQQVLGQGPQFIFQYYEKEERGRGNFPDRFSARQFPNYSSELNVNALLLGDSALYLCASSFGSYEQYFGPGTRLTVT.

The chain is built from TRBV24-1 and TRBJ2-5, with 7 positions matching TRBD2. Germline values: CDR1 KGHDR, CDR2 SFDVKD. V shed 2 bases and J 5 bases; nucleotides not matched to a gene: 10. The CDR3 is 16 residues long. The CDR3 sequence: CATSDSSGAWVETQYF. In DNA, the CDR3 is TGTGCCACCAGTGATTCCAGCGGGGCCTGGGTCGAGACCCAGTACTTC.

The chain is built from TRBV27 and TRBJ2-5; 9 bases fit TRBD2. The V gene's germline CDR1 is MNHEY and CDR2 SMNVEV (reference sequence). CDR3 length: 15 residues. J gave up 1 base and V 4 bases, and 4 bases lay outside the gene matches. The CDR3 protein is CASSWSSGVQETQYF. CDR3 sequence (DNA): TGTGCCAGCAGTTGGTCTAGCGGGGTCCAAGAGACCCAGTACTTC.

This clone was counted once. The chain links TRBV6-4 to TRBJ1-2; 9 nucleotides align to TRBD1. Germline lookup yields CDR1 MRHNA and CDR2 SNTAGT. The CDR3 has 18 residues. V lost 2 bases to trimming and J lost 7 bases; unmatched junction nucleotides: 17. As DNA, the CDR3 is TGTGCCAGCAGTGACCGCTCCGGGACAGGGTTTAAATTATTTGGCTACACCTTC. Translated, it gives CASSDRSGTGFKLFGYTF.

The CDR3 is CASSLSHRPYSNQPQHF. The CDR3 nucleotides are TGTGCCAGCAGTTTATCCCACAGGCCCTATAGCAATCAGCCCCAGCATTTT. The chain links TRBV27 to TRBJ1-5; D is perhaps TRBD1 (5 bases). Germline CDR1 and CDR2: MNHEY and SMNVEV (reference sequence). Trimming pared 0 bases from V and 0 bases from J, leaving 12 bases between. This CDR3 has 17 amino acids.

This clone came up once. CDR3 sequence (DNA): TGTGCTAGTGGTACGGACAGGGAACAAGAGACCCAGTACTTC. It codes for CASGTDREQETQYF. The genes are TRBV12-5 and TRBJ2-5; TRBD1 matches at 8 bases. Unmatched junction bases numbered 4, after V lost 5 bases and J lost 2 bases. This CDR3 comprises 14 residues. Germline lookup yields CDR1 LGHNT and CDR2 FRNRAP.

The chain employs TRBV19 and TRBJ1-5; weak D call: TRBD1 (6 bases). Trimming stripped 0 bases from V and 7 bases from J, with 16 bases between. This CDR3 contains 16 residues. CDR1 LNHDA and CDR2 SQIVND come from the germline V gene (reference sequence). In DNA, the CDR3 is TGTGCCAGTAGTATAGATCGGGGGGCGGGATCGCAGCCCCAGCATTTT. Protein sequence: CASSIDRGAGSQPQHF.

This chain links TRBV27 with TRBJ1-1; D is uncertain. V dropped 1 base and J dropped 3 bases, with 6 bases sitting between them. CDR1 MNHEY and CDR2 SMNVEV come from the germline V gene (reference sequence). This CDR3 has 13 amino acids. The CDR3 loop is CASSLFGHTEAFF. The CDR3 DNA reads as TGTGCCAGCAGTTTATTTGGCCACACTGAAGCTTTCTTT.

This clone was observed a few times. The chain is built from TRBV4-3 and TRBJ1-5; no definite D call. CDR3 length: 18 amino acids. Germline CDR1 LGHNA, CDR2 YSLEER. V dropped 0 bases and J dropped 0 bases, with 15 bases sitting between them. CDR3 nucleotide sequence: TGCGCCAGCAGCCAAGATAGGCGATCGGCGGGTAGCAATCAGCCCCAGCATTTT. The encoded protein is CASSQDRRSAGSNQPQHF.

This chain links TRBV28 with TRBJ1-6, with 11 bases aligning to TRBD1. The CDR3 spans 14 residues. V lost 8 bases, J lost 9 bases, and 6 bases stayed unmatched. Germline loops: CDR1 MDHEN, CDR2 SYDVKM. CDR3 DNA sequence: TGTGCCAGCCGCTGGACAGGGGGCGGTTCACCCCTCCACTTT. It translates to CASRWTGGGSPLHF.

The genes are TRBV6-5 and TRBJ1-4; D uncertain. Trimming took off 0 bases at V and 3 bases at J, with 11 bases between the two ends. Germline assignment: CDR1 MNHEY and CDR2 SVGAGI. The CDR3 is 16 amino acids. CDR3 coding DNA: TGTGCCAGCAGTTACTCAGGGTGGCGCGCTAATGAAAAACTGTTTTTT. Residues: CASSYSGWRANEKLFF.

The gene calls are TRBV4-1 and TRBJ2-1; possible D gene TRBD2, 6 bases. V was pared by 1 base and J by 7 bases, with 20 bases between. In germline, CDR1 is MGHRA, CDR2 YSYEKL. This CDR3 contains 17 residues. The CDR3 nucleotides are TGCGCCAGCAGCCAAGTATTTGGGCGGGATGGGAGAAATGAGCAGTTCTTC. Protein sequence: CASSQVFGRDGRNEQFF.